Sequencing of this T cell receptor (beta chain) was carried out in a study of cytomegalovirus exposure and HLA in healthy donors. The CDR3 has 13 residues. V trimming: 6 bases; J trimming: 4 bases; junction bases outside the gene matches: 2. CDR1 and CDR2 from the germline V gene are MNHEY and SVGAGI. This clone is a singleton in its sample. The PCR employed 60 Vbeta primers together with 13 Jbeta primers. The table came from immunoSEQ multiplex PCR; TCRdb's copy has only in-frame clones and leaves some out. Of under 200,000 clones in the sample, 75% to 90% are singletons; the top ten hold around 0.31%.

The TCR originated in a woman under 40 in good health and CMV-seronegative. This rearrangement joins TRBV6-5 to TRBJ1-2; the match to TRBD1 covers 10 bases. Sequenced input: PBMCs. The CDR3 reads CASRGQGSYGYTF. The CDR3 region has the DNA TGTGCCAGCAGGGGACAGGGGAGCTATGGCTACACCTTC.